These T cell receptor beta chains were read from a single sample in a study of shared clonotypes between healthy human individuals. Repertoires were generated with immunoSEQ multiplex PCR, while TCRdb's copy carries only in-frame clones and drops some. The profile covers 2 million to 2.5 million clones, with around 95% appearing a single time and approximately 0.13% taken by the ten largest. Sequencing was performed on naive CD4+ T cells sorted from blood. These receptors originate from a young man in good health. Each CDR3 is given with its conserved first and last residue. D genes are given only for firm matches. A clone size is listed for some rows: how often the clone was seen (once, few, many), or a class if it is expanded.

j_gene: TRBJ2-1; v_gene: TRBV18; d_gene: -; abundance: -; CDR3aa: CASSPPISEQFF; CDR3nt: TGTGCCAGCTCACCACCTATAAGCGAGCAGTTCTTC
j_gene: TRBJ2-2; v_gene: TRBV11-2; d_gene: -; abundance: -; CDR3aa: CASSSMGSVELFF; CDR3nt: TGTGCCAGCAGCTCGATGGGTAGTGTGGAGCTGTTTTTT
j_gene: TRBJ1-1; v_gene: TRBV5-8; d_gene: -; abundance: -; CDR3aa: CASSLQGKGATEAFF; CDR3nt: TGTGCCAGCAGCTTGCAGGGGAAAGGGGCCACTGAAGCTTTCTTT
j_gene: TRBJ1-1; v_gene: TRBV18; d_gene: -; abundance: -; CDR3aa: CASSPRQGGNTEAFF; CDR3nt: TGTGCCAGCTCACCACGTCAGGGCGGGAACACTGAAGCTTTCTTT
j_gene: TRBJ2-3; v_gene: TRBV14; d_gene: -; abundance: -; CDR3aa: CASSQTLQDTQYF; CDR3nt: TGTGCCAGCAGCCAGACCCTTCAGGATACGCAGTATTTT
j_gene: TRBJ1-2; v_gene: TRBV28; d_gene: -; abundance: -; CDR3aa: CASSFQTDYGYTF; CDR3nt: TGTGCCAGCAGTTTCCAGACAGATTATGGCTACACCTTC
j_gene: TRBJ1-1; v_gene: TRBV4-1; d_gene: -; abundance: -; CDR3aa: CASSQGRSNTEAFF; CDR3nt: TGCGCCAGCAGCCAAGGACGGTCGAACACTGAAGCTTTCTTT
j_gene: TRBJ2-3; v_gene: TRBV7-9; d_gene: -; abundance: -; CDR3aa: CASSLGRSSADTQYF; CDR3nt: TGTGCCAGCAGCTTAGGCCGCTCGTCGGCAGATACGCAGTATTTT
j_gene: TRBJ1-1; v_gene: TRBV6-5; d_gene: TRBD1; abundance: -; CDR3aa: CASSSGQGGTEAFF; CDR3nt: TGTGCCAGCAGTTCCGGACAGGGTGGCACTGAAGCTTTCTTT
j_gene: TRBJ1-2; v_gene: TRBV5-1; d_gene: TRBD1; abundance: -; CDR3aa: CASSPTGGNNYGYTF; CDR3nt: TGCGCCAGCAGCCCTACAGGGGGTAATAACTATGGCTACACCTTC
j_gene: TRBJ1-5; v_gene: TRBV21-1; d_gene: -; abundance: -; CDR3aa: CASSKPGGSNQPQHF; CDR3nt: TGTGCCAGCAGCAAGCCAGGGGGAAGCAATCAGCCCCAGCATTTT
j_gene: TRBJ1-1; v_gene: TRBV7-2; d_gene: -; abundance: -; CDR3aa: CASSLDGGRVGTEAFF; CDR3nt: TGTGCCAGCAGCTTAGATGGGGGGAGGGTTGGCACTGAAGCTTTCTTT
j_gene: TRBJ2-1; v_gene: TRBV7-2; d_gene: -; abundance: -; CDR3aa: CASSLDSSYNEQFF; CDR3nt: TGTGCCAGCAGCTTAGATTCTTCCTACAATGAGCAGTTCTTC
j_gene: TRBJ1-5; v_gene: TRBV15; d_gene: -; abundance: -; CDR3aa: CATSKGAHQPQHF; CDR3nt: TGTGCCACCAGCAAAGGGGCCCATCAGCCCCAGCATTTT
j_gene: TRBJ2-2; v_gene: TRBV30; d_gene: -; abundance: -; CDR3aa: CAWTRANTGELFF; CDR3nt: TGTGCCTGGACCAGGGCGAACACCGGGGAGCTGTTTTTT
j_gene: TRBJ1-2; v_gene: TRBV6-5; d_gene: TRBD1; abundance: -; CDR3aa: CATLRQGRNYGYTF; CDR3nt: TGTGCCACTCTAAGACAGGGGAGAAACTATGGCTACACCTTC
j_gene: TRBJ2-2; v_gene: TRBV25-1; d_gene: -; abundance: -; CDR3aa: CASSKGPGGLGGELFF; CDR3nt: TGTGCCAGCAGTAAGGGGCCAGGAGGGTTGGGCGGGGAGCTGTTTTTT
j_gene: TRBJ2-1; v_gene: TRBV5-1; d_gene: -; abundance: -; CDR3aa: CASSPSGGSYNEQFF; CDR3nt: TGCGCCAGCAGCCCTTCCGGGGGCTCCTACAATGAGCAGTTCTTC
j_gene: TRBJ1-3; v_gene: TRBV4-3; d_gene: -; abundance: -; CDR3aa: CASSQEYITSGNTIYF; CDR3nt: TGCGCCAGCAGCCAAGAATATATCACCTCTGGAAACACCATATATTTT
j_gene: TRBJ2-7; v_gene: TRBV19; d_gene: -; abundance: -; CDR3aa: CASSRTGGGGYEQYF; CDR3nt: TGTGCCAGTAGTCGAACCGGAGGGGGCGGCTACGAGCAGTACTTC
j_gene: TRBJ2-2; v_gene: TRBV4-2; d_gene: TRBD2; abundance: once; CDR3aa: CASSQGEWTSPTGELFF; CDR3nt: TGTGCCAGCAGCCAGGGAGAGTGGACTAGCCCCACCGGGGAGCTGTTTTTT
j_gene: TRBJ2-3; v_gene: TRBV5-6; d_gene: -; abundance: once; CDR3aa: CASSLDREGDTQYF; CDR3nt: TGTGCCAGCAGCTTGGACAGGGAGGGAGATACGCAGTATTTT
j_gene: TRBJ2-7; v_gene: TRBV5-1; d_gene: -; abundance: once; CDR3aa: CASSLKADTEPGEQYF; CDR3nt: TGCGCCAGCAGCTTGAAGGCCGATACCGAGCCTGGCGAGCAGTACTTC
j_gene: TRBJ2-5; v_gene: TRBV5-1; d_gene: -; abundance: -; CDR3aa: CASSLGPQETQYF; CDR3nt: TGCGCCAGCAGCTTGGGGCCCCAAGAGACCCAGTACTTC
j_gene: TRBJ2-5; v_gene: TRBV6-6; d_gene: -; abundance: -; CDR3aa: CASSQNLGETQYF; CDR3nt: TGTGCCAGCAGCCAGAACCTGGGAGAGACCCAGTACTTC
j_gene: TRBJ1-4; v_gene: TRBV5-1; d_gene: -; abundance: -; CDR3aa: CASSTDGGSNEKLFF; CDR3nt: TGCGCCAGCAGCACCGACGGGGGTTCTAATGAAAAACTGTTTTTT
j_gene: TRBJ2-2; v_gene: TRBV2; d_gene: -; abundance: -; CDR3aa: CASSEVRNTGELFF; CDR3nt: TGTGCCAGCAGTGAAGTGCGGAACACCGGGGAGCTGTTTTTT
j_gene: TRBJ1-1; v_gene: TRBV5-1; d_gene: -; abundance: -; CDR3aa: CASSFSRRAEAFF; CDR3nt: TGCGCCAGCAGCTTTAGCCGACGCGCTGAAGCTTTCTTT